This record concerns one T cell receptor (beta chain) sequence. Its antigen is not yet known. There are no base qualities to consult, and no much larger clone falls within one base. This record belongs to a study of cytomegalovirus exposure and HLA in healthy donors (dated 2017 in TCRdb). Study-wide context: According to an earlier analysis of 587 of the donors, about 179 million T cells yielded roughly 110 million unique TCR beta sequences and approximately 300 Gb of sequence data. Approximately 300 gigabases of sequencing data and approximately 91 million unique TCR sequences made up an early release that covered 640 HLA-typed donors. Of the approximately 400 genotyped donors, 81% fell in the genetic ancestry cluster associated with self-reported Caucasian donors. The study aimed to test whether signatures of past pathogen exposure could be identified by cataloging public T cell receptors. The study used immunosequencing to profile the T cell repertoires of more than 650 subjects and linked those repertoires to cytomegalovirus serostatus. A separate validation cohort of roughly 110 different subjects was used in addition to the roughly 640-subject first cohort. High-throughput TCR immunosequencing, statistical association of individual TCRs with disease status, and machine learning were combined to predict cytomegalovirus infection status. To study patterns of TCR occurrence, a later analysis re-analyzed previously published TCR beta repertoires from more than 550 donors and added high-resolution HLA genotyping. Rather than using new phenotypic data, the later analysis identified candidate immune exposures from TCR beta sequences and from how often those sequences occurred across donors. An earlier analysis of about 600 of the donors used high-throughput TCR beta sequencing to judge whether each TCR beta V gene segment behaved as functional or pseudogenic. Donor age, sex, ethnicity and CMV serostatus were collected together with the repertoire data. A later genetic analysis took genome-wide SNP genotypes for about 55% of the 666 donors and used that subset as a discovery cohort. All discovery cohort repertoires had been generated using a single sequencing platform. HLA typing covered class I and class II loci at four-digit resolution. The number of donors typed differed by locus, with roughly 629-640 for A, B, C, DRB1 and DQB1, over 500 for DQA1, approximately 580 for DPA1, and some 440 for DPB1. Four to six DR-DQ haplotypes were handled as single units for association and clustering, since linkage in the cohort was strong. On average, around 230,000 unique TCR beta nucleotide sequences were sequenced per donor among about 400 genotyped donors of the cohort, with 15% to 20% of those sequences being non-productive. Overall results and qualifications from the work: Most TCR sequences were seen in very few donors, while some public TCRs were found in many individuals. An association between a missense DCLRE1C variant and V-gene and J-gene trimming of TCR beta chains was found in a later genetic analysis and replicated in an independent cohort. In both the original and validation cohorts, the classifier was reported to diagnose cytomegalovirus status with high specificity and sensitivity. In a later analysis, HLA-associated TCR beta chains were found to be more clonally expanded and to have lower generation probabilities than equally common non-associated chains. Linkage disequilibrium might explain the correlated functional status among segregating V segments, but an unknown experimental factor could not be excluded. According to a later analysis, TCR association rates differed among HLA loci, with DRB1 alleles showing the most associated TCRs and HLA-C alleles showing the fewest. It was suggested by the authors that the approach could potentially be generalized to other disease states and immunological phenotypes. Roughly uniform sequencing depth across donors was assumed in presence/absence analyses, although this assumption may not hold. Broadly in line with IMGT annotations, most TCR beta V segments showed up in productive rearrangements about 87% or about 30% of the time in an earlier analysis of approximately 640 of the donors. Seventeen rarely observed V segments, including chromosome 9 orphons, were excluded from the earlier analysis of just under 600 of the donors because counts were too low. The cohort was sequenced for TCR beta chains only, and without alpha or paired-chain data the features that could be detected were limited. Some IMGT-functional V segments, including TRBV6-2 and TRBV6-3, could not be told apart with the 87-base-pair reads, so those segments were excluded. In the study, approximately 150 TCR beta chains were listed as associated with cytomegalovirus. Specific HLA alleles were associated with 15,000 to 20,000 TCR beta sequences at a false discovery rate of 0.05 in a later analysis. A further reported finding was that TCR beta sequences accurately predicted the HLA-A and HLA-B alleles for most subjects in the first cohort. A later genetic analysis reported fewer N-insertions in productive TCRs among donors in an Asian-associated ancestry cluster than the approximately 700-donor mean. Because HLA typing was unavailable for some donors at each locus, only the typed subset was used in association tests. In vitro tests confirmed that a few of the cytomegalovirus-associated TCR beta chains recognize cytomegalovirus antigens. Several of the top co-occurrence clusters appeared to be linked to parvovirus B19, influenza, CMV and Epstein-Barr virus, according to a later analysis. CMV serostatus was the only immune exposure information available for the cohort. The sequencing pipeline was judged likely to have produced a cluster of highly shared sequence variants as a technical artifact. When HLA alleles, especially DR and DQ, strongly co-occurred, attributing TCR associations to individual alleles was difficult. Most CMV-associated TCR beta chains appeared to be HLA-restricted in a later analysis, and the HLA associations seemed to be driven largely by CMV exposure.

Libraries came from the immunoSEQ multiplex PCR assay. A mixture of 60 forward primers for TCR Vbeta segments and 13 reverse primers for TCR Jbeta segments was used in the multiplex PCR. The CDR3 region of rearranged TCR beta genes was amplified from genomic DNA by a multiplex PCR assay. The Illumina HiSeq System was used to sequence the amplified TCR beta libraries as 87-base-pair reads. For the original study's pipeline: A later analysis counted 65 million to 90 million unique TCR beta chains across the 690 or so repertoires, and about 10 million of these chains were shared by at least two donors. Raw reads were error-corrected and collapsed into unique sequences by a nearest-neighbor algorithm in which closely related sequences were merged to remove PCR and sequencing errors. V, D and J gene segments were assigned by aligning CDR3 sequences to IMGT reference sequences. For a sequence to be retained, at least a six-nucleotide match to both a V gene segment and a J gene segment was required. Rearrangements were classified as productive when the CDR3 lacked stop codons and remained in frame with V and J, and all other rearrangements were classified as non-productive. Following IMGT convention, CDR3 was defined as the stretch from the second conserved V-encoded cysteine to the conserved J-encoded phenylalanine. In an earlier analysis of roughly 610 of the donors, sequences lacking an unambiguous match to a single V gene segment were excluded. In an earlier analysis of several hundred of the donors, V segments were called functional above 56.7% productive rearrangements and were called segregating when the between-donor standard deviation exceeded 5%. A statistical classification framework was built for diagnosing cytomegalovirus status from the catalog of TCR beta chain sequences. V and J gene assignment, in a later analysis, came from comparing TCR nucleotide sequences with IMGT/GENE-DB human TR gene sequences. A later analysis assigned CDR3 sequences and most-parsimonious VDJ recombination scenarios with the TCRdist pipeline. In a later analysis, every TCR beta chain was defined by the combination of its CDR3 amino acid sequence and its V-gene family, and reads without a unique V-gene family were dropped. In a later analysis, 500 to 700 highly shared, low-generation-probability nucleotide sequences were removed to address suspected cross-contamination and a sequencing artifact. For each public chain, a later analysis derived a clonal expansion index from normalized ranks of inferred template counts within each repertoire. A later analysis computed generation probabilities with a VDJ recombination model fitted to out-of-frame rearrangements, and checked the results against IGoR. In a later analysis, TCR-TCR, TCR-HLA and TCR-CMV co-occurrence was scored with hypergeometric tests, and a repertoire-size bias correction was applied to TCR pairs. To estimate false discovery rates, a later analysis permuted the HLA or CMV assignments 20 times. In a later analysis, co-occurring TCRs were grouped using DBSCAN, and TCRdist sequence similarity was added for clustering within HLA-allele-positive subsets. For co-occurrence clustering, repertoires with fewer than 30,000 or more than 120,000 public chains were excluded, along with five repertoires with anomalous nucleotide sharing. Entries here come from immuneACCESS through TCRdb and include only in-frame sequences with V and J called. Some clones fail to appear in such tables; in the studies checked, an unresolved V gene covers under half of the shortfall, and the cause of the remainder is unknown. V and J calls and clone size are copied from that table; D and trimming were computed from the DNA. Recorded for this sample are 110,000 to 150,000 clones; approximately 70% of them occurred a single time. The ten most abundant clones make up roughly 1.9% of the sample.

The cohort consisted of more than 650 healthy bone marrow donors. At the time of sampling, every cohort member was nominally healthy, though immune exposures that went unrecorded were likely present. The donor was CMV seropositive and was included in the group of some 290 seropositive cohort members. A peripheral blood sample was collected from each donor, and TCR beta sequencing was performed on peripheral blood mononuclear cells. The Qiagen DNeasy Blood Extraction Kit was used to extract genomic DNA from the blood cell samples. The CDR3 runs 18 amino acids, cysteine and phenylalanine included. The read is trimmed to its CDR3 DNA, 54 bases read in frame from base 1. The CDR1 and CDR2 encoded by the germline V gene (reference sequence) are SEHNR and FQNEAQ. V has 8 bases trimmed and J has 5 bases trimmed; junction bases matching no gene number 22.

The V and J segments used are TRBV7-9 and TRBJ2-7, with TRBD1 matching 9 junction bases. Material: PBMCs. The receptor was derived from a woman in her sixties in good health and CMV-seropositive. The bases are TGTGCCAGCCCCCTTGGCGGACGACGGACAGGGGAGGGGGACGAGCAGTACTTC. This gives the protein CASPLGGRRTGEGDEQYF.